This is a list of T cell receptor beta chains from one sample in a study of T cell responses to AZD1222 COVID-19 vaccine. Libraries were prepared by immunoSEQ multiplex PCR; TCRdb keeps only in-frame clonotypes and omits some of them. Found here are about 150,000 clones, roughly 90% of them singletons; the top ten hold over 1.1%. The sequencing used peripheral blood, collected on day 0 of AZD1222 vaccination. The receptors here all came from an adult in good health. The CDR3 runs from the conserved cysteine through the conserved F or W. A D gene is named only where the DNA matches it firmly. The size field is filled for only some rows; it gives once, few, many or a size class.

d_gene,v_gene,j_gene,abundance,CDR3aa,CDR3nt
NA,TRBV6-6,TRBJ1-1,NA,CASADGQNTEAFF,TGTGCCTCGGCTGACGGTCAGAACACTGAAGCTTTCTTT
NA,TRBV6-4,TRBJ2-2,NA,CASGNSPTGELFF,TGTGCCAGCGGTAACAGCCCGACCGGGGAGCTGTTTTTT
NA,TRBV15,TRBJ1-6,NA,CATSRESSSNSPLHF,TGTGCCACCAGCAGAGAGTCCAGCAGCAATTCACCCCTCCACTTT
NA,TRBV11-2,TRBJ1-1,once,CASSDKQRGVSTEAFF,TGTGCCAGCAGCGACAAACAGAGGGGCGTTAGCACTGAAGCTTTCTTT
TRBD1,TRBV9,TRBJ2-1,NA,CASSVGTGGFDEQFF,TGTGCCAGCAGCGTAGGAACAGGGGGCTTCGATGAGCAGTTCTTC
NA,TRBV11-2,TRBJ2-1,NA,CASSSTLERTSYNEQFF,TGTGCCAGCAGCTCCACCTTGGAGCGGACCTCCTACAATGAGCAGTTCTTC
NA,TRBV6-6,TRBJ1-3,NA,CASSYNSGNTIYF,TGTGCCAGCAGTTACAACTCTGGAAACACCATATATTTT
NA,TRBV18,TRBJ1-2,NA,CASSPPVEGGYGYTF,TGTGCCAGCTCACCACCGGTGGAAGGGGGCTATGGCTACACCTTC
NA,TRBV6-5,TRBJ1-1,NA,CASSYAGMNTEAFF,TGTGCCAGCAGTTACGCAGGGATGAACACTGAAGCTTTCTTT
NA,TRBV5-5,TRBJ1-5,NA,CASRRDTNSNQPQHF,TGTGCCAGCAGAAGGGACACCAATAGCAATCAGCCCCAGCATTTT
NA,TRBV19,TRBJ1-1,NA,CASSSVYQNTEAFF,TGTGCCAGTAGTTCCGTATACCAGAACACTGAAGCTTTCTTT
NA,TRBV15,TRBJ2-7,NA,CATSATGEQYF,TGTGCCACCAGCGCGACAGGCGAGCAGTACTTC
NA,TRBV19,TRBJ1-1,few,CASMAVGRGIAEAFF,TGTGCCAGTATGGCTGTGGGCAGGGGTATCGCTGAAGCTTTCTTT
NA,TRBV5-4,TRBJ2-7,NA,CASSLGGYEQYF,TGTGCCAGCAGCCTTGGGGGGTACGAGCAGTACTTC
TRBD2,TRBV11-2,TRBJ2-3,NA,CASRSSGKSTDTQYF,TGTGCCAGCAGAAGTAGCGGGAAAAGCACAGATACGCAGTATTTT
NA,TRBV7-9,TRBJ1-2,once,CASSPGGARANYGYTF,TGTGCCAGCAGCCCCGGGGGGGCCAGAGCTAACTATGGCTACACCTTC
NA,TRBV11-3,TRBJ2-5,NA,CASSLDREETQYF,TGTGCCAGCAGCTTGGACAGAGAAGAGACCCAGTACTTC
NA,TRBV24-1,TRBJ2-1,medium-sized,CATSENREANEQFF,TGTGCCACCAGTGAAAACAGGGAGGCGAATGAGCAGTTCTTC
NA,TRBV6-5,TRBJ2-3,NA,CASIFSDTQYF,TGTGCCAGCATTTTTAGTGATACGCAGTATTTT
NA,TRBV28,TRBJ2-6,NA,CASTGANVLTF,TGTGCCAGCACTGGGGCCAACGTCCTGACTTTC
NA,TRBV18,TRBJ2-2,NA,CASSPQTGELFF,TGTGCCAGCTCACCACAGACTGGGGAGCTGTTTTTT
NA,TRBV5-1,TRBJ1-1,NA,CASSLALLFDTEAFF,TGCGCCAGCAGCTTGGCACTGCTCTTTGACACTGAAGCTTTCTTT
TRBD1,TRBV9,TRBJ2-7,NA,CASSPGQGTSEQYF,TGTGCCAGCAGCCCGGGACAGGGGACGTCCGAGCAGTACTTC
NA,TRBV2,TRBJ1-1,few,CASKETQGTEAFF,TGTGCGTCCAAAGAAACACAAGGCACTGAAGCTTTCTTT
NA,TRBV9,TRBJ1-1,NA,CASRVVTSGTEAFF,TGTGCCAGCAGAGTGGTGACCTCTGGCACTGAAGCTTTCTTT
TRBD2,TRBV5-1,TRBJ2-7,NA,CASSLTSGRDSDEQYF,TGCGCCAGCAGCTTGACTAGCGGGAGAGATAGCGACGAGCAGTACTTC
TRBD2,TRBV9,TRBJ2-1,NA,CASSNPAGTTHRNEQFF,TGTGCCAGCAGCAACCCAGCCGGGACTACCCACCGGAATGAGCAGTTCTTC
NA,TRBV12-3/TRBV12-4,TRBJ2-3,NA,CASRGTWYF,TGTGCCAGCAGGGGCACCTGGTATTTT
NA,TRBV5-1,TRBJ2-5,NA,CASSLDQETQYF,TGCGCCAGCAGCTTGGATCAAGAGACCCAGTACTTC
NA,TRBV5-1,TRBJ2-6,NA,CASSPGLSGANVLTF,TGCGCCAGCAGCCCAGGACTCTCTGGGGCCAACGTCCTGACTTTC
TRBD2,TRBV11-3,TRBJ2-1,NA,CASSLFLAGTYNEQFF,TGTGCCAGCAGCTTGTTCCTAGCGGGGACATACAATGAGCAGTTCTTC
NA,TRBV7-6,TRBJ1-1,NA,CASSLPGPSSTEAFF,TGTGCCAGCAGCTTACCGGGACCCTCCTCCACTGAAGCTTTCTTT
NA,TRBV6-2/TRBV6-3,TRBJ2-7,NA,CASSSRDTFTYEQYF,TGTGCCAGCAGTTCCCGGGACACGTTCACCTACGAGCAGTACTTC
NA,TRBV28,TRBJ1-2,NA,CASSSPGRSTYGYTF,TGTGCCAGCAGTTCGCCGGGACGGAGTACCTATGGCTACACCTTC
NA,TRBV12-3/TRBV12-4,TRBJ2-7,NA,CASSLLSGEQYF,TGTGCCAGCAGTTTACTCAGTGGGGAGCAGTACTTC
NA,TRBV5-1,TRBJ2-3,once,CASSLGGSADTQYF,TGCGCCAGCAGCTTGGGGGGGAGCGCAGATACGCAGTATTTT
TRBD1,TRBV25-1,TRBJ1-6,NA,CASTQALGTVDNSPLHF,TGTGCCAGCACCCAAGCCCTCGGGACAGTCGATAATTCACCCCTCCACTTT
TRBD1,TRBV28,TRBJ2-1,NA,CASSLRRTGDDEQFF,TGTGCCAGCAGTTTACGCCGGACAGGGGACGATGAGCAGTTCTTC
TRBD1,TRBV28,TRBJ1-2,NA,CASSPGQLYGYTF,TGTGCCAGCAGCCCGGGACAGCTCTATGGCTACACCTTC
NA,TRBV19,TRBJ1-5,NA,CASSTVPWGAGFSNQPQHF,TGTGCCAGTAGTACGGTACCTTGGGGGGCAGGTTTCAGCAATCAGCCCCAGCATTTT
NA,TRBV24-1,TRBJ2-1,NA,CATSDPQLEQFF,TGTGCCACCAGTGATCCGCAACTTGAGCAGTTCTTC
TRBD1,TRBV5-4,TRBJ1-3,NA,CASSSGTAAGNTIYF,TGTGCCAGCAGCTCCGGGACAGCCGCTGGAAACACCATATATTTT
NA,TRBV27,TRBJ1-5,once,CASSLDGELKQPQHF,TGTGCCAGCAGTTTGGATGGGGAGCTAAAACAGCCCCAGCATTTT
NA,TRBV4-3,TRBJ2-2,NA,CASSQTEINTGELFF,TGCGCCAGCAGCCAGACAGAGATTAACACCGGGGAGCTGTTTTTT
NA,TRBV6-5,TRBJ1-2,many,CASSPDNYGYTF,TGTGCCAGCAGCCCGGACAACTATGGCTACACCTTC
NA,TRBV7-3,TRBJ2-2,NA,CASSAPGLPYTGELFF,TGTGCCAGCAGCGCACCGGGACTCCCTTACACCGGGGAGCTGTTTTTT
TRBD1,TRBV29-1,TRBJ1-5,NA,CSVEQGEGNQPQHF,TGCAGCGTGGAACAGGGGGAAGGCAATCAGCCCCAGCATTTT
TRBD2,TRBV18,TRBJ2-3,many,CASSQLAGDTDTQYF,TGTGCCAGCTCACAACTAGCGGGGGACACAGATACGCAGTATTTT
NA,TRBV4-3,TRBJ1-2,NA,CASSQASGQPIYGYTF,TGCGCCAGCAGCCAAGCCTCCGGACAGCCGATCTATGGCTACACCTTC
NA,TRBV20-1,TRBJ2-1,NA,CSASLLGADYNEQFF,TGCAGTGCTAGTCTATTGGGAGCGGACTACAATGAGCAGTTCTTC
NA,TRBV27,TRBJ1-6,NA,CASSLSGQGLPANSPLHF,TGTGCCAGCAGTTTATCGGGTCAGGGTCTACCGGCTAATTCACCCCTCCACTTT
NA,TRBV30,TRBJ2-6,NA,CAWSYLDSGANVLTF,TGTGCCTGGAGTTACCTGGACTCTGGGGCCAACGTCCTGACTTTC
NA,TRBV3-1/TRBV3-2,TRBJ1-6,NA,CASGLVLGSSSYNSPLHF,TGTGCCAGCGGCTTAGTTTTGGGGTCTAGCTCCTATAATTCACCCCTCCACTTT